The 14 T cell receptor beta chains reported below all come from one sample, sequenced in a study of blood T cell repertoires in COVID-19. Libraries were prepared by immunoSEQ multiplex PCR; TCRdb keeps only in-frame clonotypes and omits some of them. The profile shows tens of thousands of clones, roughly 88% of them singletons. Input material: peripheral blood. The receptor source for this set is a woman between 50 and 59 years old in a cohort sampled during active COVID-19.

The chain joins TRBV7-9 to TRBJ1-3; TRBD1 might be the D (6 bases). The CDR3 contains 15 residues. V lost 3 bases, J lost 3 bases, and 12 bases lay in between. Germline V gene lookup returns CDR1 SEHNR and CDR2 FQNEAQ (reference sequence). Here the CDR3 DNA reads TGTGCCAGCAGCTTGGAACAGGGAGATGGAAACACCATATATTTT. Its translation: CASSLEQGDGNTIYF.

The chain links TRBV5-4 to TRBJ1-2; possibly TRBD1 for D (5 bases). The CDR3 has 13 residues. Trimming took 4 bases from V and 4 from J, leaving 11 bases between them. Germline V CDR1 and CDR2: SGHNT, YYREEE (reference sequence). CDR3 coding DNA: TGTGCCAGCAGCCGCGACAGCCTCTATGGCTACACCTTC. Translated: CASSRDSLYGYTF.

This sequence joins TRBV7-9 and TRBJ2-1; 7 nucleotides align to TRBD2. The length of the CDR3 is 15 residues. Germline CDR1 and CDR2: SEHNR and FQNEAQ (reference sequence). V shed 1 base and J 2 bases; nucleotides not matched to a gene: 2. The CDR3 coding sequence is TGTGCCAGCAGCTTAGGGGCGGGAGCCTACAATGAGCAGTTCTTC. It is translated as CASSLGAGAYNEQFF.

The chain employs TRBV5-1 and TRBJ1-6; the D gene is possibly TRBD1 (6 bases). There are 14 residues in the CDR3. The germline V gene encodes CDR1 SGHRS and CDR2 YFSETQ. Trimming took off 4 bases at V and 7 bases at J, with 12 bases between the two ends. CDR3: CASSLGQLNSPLHF. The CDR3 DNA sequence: TGCGCCAGCAGCCTCGGACAGCTGAATTCACCCCTCCACTTT.

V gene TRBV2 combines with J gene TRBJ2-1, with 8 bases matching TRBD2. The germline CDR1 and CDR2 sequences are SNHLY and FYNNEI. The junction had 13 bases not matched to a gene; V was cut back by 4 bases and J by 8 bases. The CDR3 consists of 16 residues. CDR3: CASSALGSGGAYEQFF. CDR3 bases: TGTGCCAGCAGTGCTCTCGGCAGCGGGGGAGCGTATGAGCAGTTCTTC.

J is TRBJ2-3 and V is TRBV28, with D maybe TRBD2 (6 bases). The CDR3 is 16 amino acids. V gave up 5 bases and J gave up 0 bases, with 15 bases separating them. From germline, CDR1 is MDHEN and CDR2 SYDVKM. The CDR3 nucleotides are TGTGCCAGCAGTCTTCAGTCCGGGGGAAGCACAGATACGCAGTATTTT. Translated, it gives CASSLQSGGSTDTQYF.

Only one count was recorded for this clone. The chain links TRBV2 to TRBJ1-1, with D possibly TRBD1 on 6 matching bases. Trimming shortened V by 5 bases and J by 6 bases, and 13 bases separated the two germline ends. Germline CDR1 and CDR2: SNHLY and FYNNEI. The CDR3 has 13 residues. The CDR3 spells CASSRTVDSEAFF. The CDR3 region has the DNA TGTGCCAGCAGTAGGACAGTGGACTCTGAAGCTTTCTTT.

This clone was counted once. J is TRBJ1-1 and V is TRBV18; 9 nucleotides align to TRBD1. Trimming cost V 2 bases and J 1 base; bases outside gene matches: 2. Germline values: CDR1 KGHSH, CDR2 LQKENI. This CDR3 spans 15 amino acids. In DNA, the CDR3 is TGTGCCAGCTCACCAGGACAGGGGTCGAACACTGAAGCTTTCTTT. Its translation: CASSPGQGSNTEAFF.

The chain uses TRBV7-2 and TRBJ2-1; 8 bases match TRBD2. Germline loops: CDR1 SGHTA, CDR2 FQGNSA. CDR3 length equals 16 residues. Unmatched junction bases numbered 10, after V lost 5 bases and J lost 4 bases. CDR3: CASSPSLAGGYNEQFF. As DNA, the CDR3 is TGTGCCAGCAGCCCTTCCCTAGCGGGCGGGTACAATGAGCAGTTCTTC.

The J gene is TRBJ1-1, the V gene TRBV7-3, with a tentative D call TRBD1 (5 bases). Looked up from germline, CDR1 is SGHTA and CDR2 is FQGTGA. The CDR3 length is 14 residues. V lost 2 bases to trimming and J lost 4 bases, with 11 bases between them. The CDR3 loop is CASSLLPGGTEAFF. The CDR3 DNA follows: TGTGCCAGCAGCTTACTACCCGGGGGCACTGAAGCTTTCTTT. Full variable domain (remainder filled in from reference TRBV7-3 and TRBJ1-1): GAGVSQTPSNKVTEKGKYVELRCDPISGHTALYWYRQSLGQGPEFLIYFQGTGAADDSGLPNDRFFAVRPEGSVSTLKIQRTERGDSAVYLCASSLLPGGTEAFFGQGTRLTVV.

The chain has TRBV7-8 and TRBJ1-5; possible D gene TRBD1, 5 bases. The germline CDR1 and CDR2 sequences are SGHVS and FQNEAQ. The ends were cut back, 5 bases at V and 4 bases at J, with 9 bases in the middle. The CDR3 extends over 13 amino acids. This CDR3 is CASSLDRNQPQHF. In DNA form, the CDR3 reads TGTGCCAGCAGCCTCGACAGAAATCAGCCCCAGCATTTT.

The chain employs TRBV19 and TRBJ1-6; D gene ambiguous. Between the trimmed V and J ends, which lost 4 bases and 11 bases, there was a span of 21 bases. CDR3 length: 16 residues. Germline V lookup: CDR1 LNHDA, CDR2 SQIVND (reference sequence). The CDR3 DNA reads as TGTGCCAGTAGTAACGCGCCATCCGGACTTCCAACACCCCTCCACTTT. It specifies CASSNAPSGLPTPLHF.

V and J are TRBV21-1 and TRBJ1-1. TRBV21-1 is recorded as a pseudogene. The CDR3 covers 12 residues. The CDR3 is CASSELNTEAFF. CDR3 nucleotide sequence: TGTGCCAGCAGCGAGCTGAACACTGAAGCTTTCTTT.

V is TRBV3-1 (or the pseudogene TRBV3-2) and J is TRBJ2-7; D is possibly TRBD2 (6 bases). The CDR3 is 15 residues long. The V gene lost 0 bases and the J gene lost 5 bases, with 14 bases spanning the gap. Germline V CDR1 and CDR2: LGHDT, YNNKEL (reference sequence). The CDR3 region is CASSQESEGVNEQYF. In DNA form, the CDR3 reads TGTGCCAGCAGCCAAGAGTCGGAGGGAGTCAACGAGCAGTACTTC.